The following is a T cell receptor (beta chain) sequence with its context. CDR3 length: 14 residues. The germline CDR1 and CDR2 sequences are MNHNS and SASEGT. Trimming left V 6 bases short and J 6 bases short, with 14 bases between. This entry comes from a study of blood T cell repertoires in COVID-19. Overall study context: Sites across the United States, Italy and Spain contributed samples from acute and convalescent COVID-19.

In the authors' workflow: Amplifying reference gene primers gave estimates of nucleated cell counts. TCRdb keeps only in-frame clones here, not all; method: immunoSEQ multiplex PCR. That table furnishes V, J and clone size, whereas the DNA furnished D and trimming. The repertoire holds about 160,000 clones, with roughly 85% as singletons. The sequence came from a man between 35 and 55 years old with acute or convalescent COVID-19. The rearrangement uses TRBV6-1 and TRBJ1-4; D gene uncertain. The sequencing sample was made of peripheral blood. This CDR3 reads CASRPRWGDEKLFF. CDR3 DNA: TGTGCCAGCAGACCCAGGTGGGGAGATGAAAAACTGTTTTTT.